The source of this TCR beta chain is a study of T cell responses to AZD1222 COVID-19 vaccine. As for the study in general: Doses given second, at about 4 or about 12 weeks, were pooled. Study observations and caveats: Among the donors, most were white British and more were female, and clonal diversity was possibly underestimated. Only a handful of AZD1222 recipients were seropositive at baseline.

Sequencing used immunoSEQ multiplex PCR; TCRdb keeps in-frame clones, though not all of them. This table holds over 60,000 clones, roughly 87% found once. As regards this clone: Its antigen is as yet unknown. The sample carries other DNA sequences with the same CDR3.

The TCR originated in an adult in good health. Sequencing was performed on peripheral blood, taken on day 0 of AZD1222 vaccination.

CDR3 loop: CASSYGGYTQYF. The CDR3 coding sequence is TGTGCCAGCAGTTACGGAGGTTATACGCAGTATTTT. The chain recombines TRBV6-2 or TRBV6-3 with TRBJ2-3; D may be TRBD2 (5 bases). The germline V gene encodes CDR1 MNHEY and CDR2 SVGEGT. V was clipped by 2 bases and J by 7 bases, with 7 bases between them. This CDR3 is built from 12 residues.